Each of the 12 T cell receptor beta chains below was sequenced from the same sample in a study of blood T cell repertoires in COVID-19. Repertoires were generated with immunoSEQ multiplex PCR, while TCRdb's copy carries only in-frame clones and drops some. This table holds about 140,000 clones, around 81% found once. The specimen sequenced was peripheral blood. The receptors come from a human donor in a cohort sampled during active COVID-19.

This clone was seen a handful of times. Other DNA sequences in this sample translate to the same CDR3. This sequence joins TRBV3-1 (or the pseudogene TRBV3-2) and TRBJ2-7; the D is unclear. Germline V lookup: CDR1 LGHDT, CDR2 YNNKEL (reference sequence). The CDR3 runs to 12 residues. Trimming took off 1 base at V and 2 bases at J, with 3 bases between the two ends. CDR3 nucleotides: TGTGCCAGCAGCCAAGTAACCTACGAGCAGTACTTC. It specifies CASSQVTYEQYF.

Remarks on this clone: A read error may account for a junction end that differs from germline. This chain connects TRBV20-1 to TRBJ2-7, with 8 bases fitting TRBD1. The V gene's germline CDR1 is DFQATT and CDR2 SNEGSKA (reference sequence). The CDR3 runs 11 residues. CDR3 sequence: CSARDRDRRTF. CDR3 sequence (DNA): TGCAGTGCTAGAGATCGGGACAGGAGGACCTTC.

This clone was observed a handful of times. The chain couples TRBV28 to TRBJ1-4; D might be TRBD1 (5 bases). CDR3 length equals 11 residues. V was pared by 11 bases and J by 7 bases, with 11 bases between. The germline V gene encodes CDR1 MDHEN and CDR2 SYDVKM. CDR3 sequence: CALQEGEKLFF. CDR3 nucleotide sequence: TGTGCCCTACAGGAGGGTGAAAAACTGTTTTTT.

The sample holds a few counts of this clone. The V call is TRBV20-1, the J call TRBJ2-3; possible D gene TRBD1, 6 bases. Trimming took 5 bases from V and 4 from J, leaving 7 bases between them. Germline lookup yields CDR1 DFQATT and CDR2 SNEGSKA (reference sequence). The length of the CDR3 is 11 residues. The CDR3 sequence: CSAYRADTQYF. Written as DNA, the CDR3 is TGCAGTGCTTACAGGGCAGATACGCAGTATTTT.

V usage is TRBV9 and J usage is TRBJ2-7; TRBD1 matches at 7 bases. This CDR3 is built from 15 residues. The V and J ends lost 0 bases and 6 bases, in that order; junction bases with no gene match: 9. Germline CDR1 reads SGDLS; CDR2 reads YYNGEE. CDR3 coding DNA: TGTGCCAGCAGCGTAGCCGCAGGGGGTGGTTCCGAGCAGTACTTC. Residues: CASSVAAGGGSEQYF.

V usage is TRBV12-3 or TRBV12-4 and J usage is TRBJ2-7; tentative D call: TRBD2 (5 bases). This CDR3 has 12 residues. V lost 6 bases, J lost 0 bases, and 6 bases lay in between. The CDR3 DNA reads TGTGCCAGCAGCCGGGACTCCTACGAGCAGTACTTC. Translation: CASSRDSYEQYF.

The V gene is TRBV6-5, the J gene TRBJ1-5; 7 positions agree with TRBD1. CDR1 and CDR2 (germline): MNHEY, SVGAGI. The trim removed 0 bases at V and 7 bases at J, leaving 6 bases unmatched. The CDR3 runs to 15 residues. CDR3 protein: CASSYSNRGGQPQHF. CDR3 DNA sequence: TGTGCCAGCAGTTACTCGAACAGGGGAGGCCAGCCCCAGCATTTT.

The DNA for the CDR3 is TGTGCCAGTAGTGGACAGGGGGCGACGGAGGAGCAGTACTTC. Translation: CASSGQGATEEQYF. The chain recombines TRBV19 with TRBJ2-7, with 11 bases aligning to TRBD1. The CDR3 loop spans 14 amino acids. CDR1 LNHDA and CDR2 SQIVND come from the germline V gene (reference sequence). J gave up 7 bases and V 5 bases, and 7 bases lay outside the gene matches.

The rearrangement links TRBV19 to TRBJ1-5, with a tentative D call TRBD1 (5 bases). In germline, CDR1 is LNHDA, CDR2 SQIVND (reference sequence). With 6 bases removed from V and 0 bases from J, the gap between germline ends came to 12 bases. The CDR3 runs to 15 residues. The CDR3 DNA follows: TGTGCCAGTAGCGTCGGGGGGATTAGCAATCAGCCCCAGCATTTT. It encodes CASSVGGISNQPQHF.

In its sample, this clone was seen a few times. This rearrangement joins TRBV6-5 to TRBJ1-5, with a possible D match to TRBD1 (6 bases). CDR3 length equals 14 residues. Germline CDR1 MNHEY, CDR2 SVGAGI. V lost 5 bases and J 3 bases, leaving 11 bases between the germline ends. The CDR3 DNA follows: TGTGCCAGCAGTACGACAGGCCTCAATCAGCCCCAGCATTTT. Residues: CASSTTGLNQPQHF.

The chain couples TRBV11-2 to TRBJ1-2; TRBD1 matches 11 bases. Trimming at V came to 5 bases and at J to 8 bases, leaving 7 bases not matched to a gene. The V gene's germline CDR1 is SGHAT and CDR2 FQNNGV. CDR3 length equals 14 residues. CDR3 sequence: CASSLRGQGGGYTF. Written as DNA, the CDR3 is TGTGCCAGCAGCCTAAGGGGACAGGGGGGAGGCTACACCTTC.

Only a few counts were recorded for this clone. The chain's CDR3 is CASSFSTEAFF. In DNA, the CDR3 is TGTGCCAGCAGCTTTAGCACTGAAGCTTTCTTT. The V call is TRBV11-2, the J call TRBJ1-1; D gene unclear. Trimming took 3 bases from V and 4 from J, leaving 3 bases between them. This CDR3 spans 11 amino acids. Germline V lookup: CDR1 SGHAT, CDR2 FQNNGV.